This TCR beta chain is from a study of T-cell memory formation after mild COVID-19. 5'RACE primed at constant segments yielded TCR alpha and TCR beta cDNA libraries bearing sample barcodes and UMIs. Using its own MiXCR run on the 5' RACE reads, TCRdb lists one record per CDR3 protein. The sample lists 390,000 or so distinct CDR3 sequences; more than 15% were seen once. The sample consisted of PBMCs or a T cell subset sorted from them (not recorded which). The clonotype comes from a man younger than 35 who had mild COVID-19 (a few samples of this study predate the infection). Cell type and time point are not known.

CDR3 residues: CASSYSDAGQGFGTQYF. CDR3 in DNA: TGTGCCAGCAGTTACTCCGACGCAGGGCAAGGATTTGGGACCCAGTACTTC. The chain links TRBV6-5 to TRBJ2-5; a possible D gene is TRBD1 (5 bases). V was shortened by 0 bases and J by 7 bases, with 21 bases between the two germline ends. Germline CDR1 reads MNHEY; CDR2 reads SVGAGI. The CDR3 is 17 residues long.